This TCR beta chain emerged from a study of T cells in Graves' hyperthyroidism and ophthalmopathy. Study results and limitations: Ophthalmopathy onset followed model prediction by a median about 6.9 months. Most thyroid-expanded clonotypes above 0.001 were also found in blood.

Template material for amplifying TCR beta CDR3 regions consisted of RNA transcripts. HTBI primers were used for first-round RT-PCR of the TCR CDR3. TCRdb fed the multiplex PCR reads into MiXCR, producing one record per CDR3 protein. The table lists a few hundred thousand distinct CDR3 sequences, approximately 14% of them singletons. The CDR3 sequence is 17 residues long. Germline lookup yields CDR1 MDHEN and CDR2 SYDVKM. V dropped 3 bases and J dropped 3; count of bases not matched to a gene: 8. Orbital computed tomography and thyroid ultrasound, together with serum TRAb and thyroxine and clinical symptoms, were used for diagnoses. This clonotype occurred many times. Its antigen is currently unknown.

The receptor was derived from a woman aged 25-40 years with Graves' hyperthyroidism that later progressed to Graves' ophthalmopathy. Sequenced: blood. The chain is built from TRBV28 and TRBJ2-5; 12 bases agree with TRBD2. CDR3 DNA sequence: TGTGCCAGCAGTTTGAGGCTAGCGGGAGGGCCTAAAGAGACCCAGTACTTC. Residues: CASSLRLAGGPKETQYF.